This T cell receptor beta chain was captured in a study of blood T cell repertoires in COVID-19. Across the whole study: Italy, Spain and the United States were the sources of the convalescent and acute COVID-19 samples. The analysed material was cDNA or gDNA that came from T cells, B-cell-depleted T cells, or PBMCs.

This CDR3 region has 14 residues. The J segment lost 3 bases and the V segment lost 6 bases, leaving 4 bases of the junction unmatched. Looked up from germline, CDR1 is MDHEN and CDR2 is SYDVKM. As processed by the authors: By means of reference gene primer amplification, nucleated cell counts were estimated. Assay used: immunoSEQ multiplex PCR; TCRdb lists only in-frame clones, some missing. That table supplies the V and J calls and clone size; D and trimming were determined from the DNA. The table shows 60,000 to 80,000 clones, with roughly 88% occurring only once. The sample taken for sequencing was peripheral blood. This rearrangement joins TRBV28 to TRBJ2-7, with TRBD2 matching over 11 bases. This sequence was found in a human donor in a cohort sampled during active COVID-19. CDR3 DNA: TGTGCCAGCAGGAGACTAGCGGGGTTCTACGAGCAGTACTTC. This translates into CASRRLAGFYEQYF.